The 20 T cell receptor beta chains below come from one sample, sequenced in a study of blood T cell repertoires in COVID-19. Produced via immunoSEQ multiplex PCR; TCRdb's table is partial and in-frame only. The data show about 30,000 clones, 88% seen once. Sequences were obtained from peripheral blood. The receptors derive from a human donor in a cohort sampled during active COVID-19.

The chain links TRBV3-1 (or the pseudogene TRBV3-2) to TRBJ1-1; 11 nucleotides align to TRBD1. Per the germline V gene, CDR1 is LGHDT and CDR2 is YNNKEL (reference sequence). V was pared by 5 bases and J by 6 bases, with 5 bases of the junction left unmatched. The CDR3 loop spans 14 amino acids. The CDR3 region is CASSSRDRGSEAFF. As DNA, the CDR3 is TGTGCCAGCAGCTCCCGGGACAGGGGGTCTGAAGCTTTCTTT.

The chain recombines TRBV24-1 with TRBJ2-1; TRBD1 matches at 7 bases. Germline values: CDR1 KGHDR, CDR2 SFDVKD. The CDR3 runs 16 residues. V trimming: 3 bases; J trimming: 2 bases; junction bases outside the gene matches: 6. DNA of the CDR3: TGTGCCACCAGTGATGGGAACAGGGGAACCTACAATGAGCAGTTCTTC. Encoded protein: CATSDGNRGTYNEQFF.

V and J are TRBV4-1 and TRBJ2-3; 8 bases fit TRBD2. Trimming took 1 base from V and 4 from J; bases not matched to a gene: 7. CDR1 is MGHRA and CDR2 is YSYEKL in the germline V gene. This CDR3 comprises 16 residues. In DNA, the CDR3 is TGCGCCAGCAGCCAAGGGGTTAGCGGGGTTTCAGATACGCAGTATTTT. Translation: CASSQGVSGVSDTQYF.

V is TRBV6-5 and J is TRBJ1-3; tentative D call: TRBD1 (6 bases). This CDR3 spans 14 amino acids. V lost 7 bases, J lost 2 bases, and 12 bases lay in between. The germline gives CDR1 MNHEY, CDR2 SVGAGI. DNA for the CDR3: TGTGCCAGCACCATACAGGGAACTGGAAACACCATATATTTT. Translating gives CASTIQGTGNTIYF.

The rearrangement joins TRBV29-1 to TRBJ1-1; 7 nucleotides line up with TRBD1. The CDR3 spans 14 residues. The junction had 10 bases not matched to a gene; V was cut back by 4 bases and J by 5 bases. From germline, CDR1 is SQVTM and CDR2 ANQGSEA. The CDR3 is CSVVGGSGVTEAFF. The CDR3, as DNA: TGCAGCGTTGTAGGGGGCTCAGGGGTAACTGAAGCTTTCTTT. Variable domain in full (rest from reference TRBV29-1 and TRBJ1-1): SAVISQKPSRDICQRGTSLTIQCQVDSQVTMMFWYRQQPGQSLTLIATANQGSEATYESGFVIDKFPISRPNLTFSTLTVSNMSPEDSSIYLCSVVGGSGVTEAFFGQGTRLTVV.

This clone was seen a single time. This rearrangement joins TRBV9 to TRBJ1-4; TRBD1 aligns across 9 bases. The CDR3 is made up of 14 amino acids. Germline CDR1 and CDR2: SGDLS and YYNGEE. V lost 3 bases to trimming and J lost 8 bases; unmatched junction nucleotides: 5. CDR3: CASSGGQGREKLFF. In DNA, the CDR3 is TGTGCCAGCAGCGGAGGACAGGGGAGGGAAAAACTGTTTTTT.

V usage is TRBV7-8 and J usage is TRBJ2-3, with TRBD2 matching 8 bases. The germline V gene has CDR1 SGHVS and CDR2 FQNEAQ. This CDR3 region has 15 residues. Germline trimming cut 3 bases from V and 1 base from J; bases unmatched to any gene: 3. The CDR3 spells CASSFWRGGTDTQYF. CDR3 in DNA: TGTGCCAGCAGCTTCTGGCGGGGGGGCACAGATACGCAGTATTTT.

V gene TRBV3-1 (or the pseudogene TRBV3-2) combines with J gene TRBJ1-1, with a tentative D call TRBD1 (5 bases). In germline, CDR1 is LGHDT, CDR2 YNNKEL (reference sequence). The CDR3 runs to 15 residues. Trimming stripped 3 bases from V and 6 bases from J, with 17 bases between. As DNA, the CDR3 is TGTGCCAGCAGCCAGAGATCGCAGGGAGGGGCTGAAGCTTTCTTT. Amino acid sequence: CASSQRSQGGAEAFF.

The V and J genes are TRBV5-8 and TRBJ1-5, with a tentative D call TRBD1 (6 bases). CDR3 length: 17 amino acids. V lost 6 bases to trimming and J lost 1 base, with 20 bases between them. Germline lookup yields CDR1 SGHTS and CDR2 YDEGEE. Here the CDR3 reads CASNQFGGRGSNQPQHF. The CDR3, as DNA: TGTGCCAGCAACCAGTTCGGGGGGCGGGGGAGCAATCAGCCCCAGCATTTT.

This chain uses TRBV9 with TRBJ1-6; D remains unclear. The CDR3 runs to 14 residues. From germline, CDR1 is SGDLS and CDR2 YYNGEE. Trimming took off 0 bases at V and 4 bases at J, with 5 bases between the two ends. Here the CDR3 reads CASSVAPYNSPLHF. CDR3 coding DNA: TGTGCCAGCAGCGTAGCTCCGTATAATTCACCCCTCCACTTT.

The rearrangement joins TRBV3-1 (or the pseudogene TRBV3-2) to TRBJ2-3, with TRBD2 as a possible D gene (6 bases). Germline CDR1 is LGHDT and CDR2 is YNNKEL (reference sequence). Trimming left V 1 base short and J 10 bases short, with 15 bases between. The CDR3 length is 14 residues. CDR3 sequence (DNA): TGTGCCAGCAGCCAAGTGGAGGGGAGTAGGGCGCAGTATTTT. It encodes CASSQVEGSRAQYF.

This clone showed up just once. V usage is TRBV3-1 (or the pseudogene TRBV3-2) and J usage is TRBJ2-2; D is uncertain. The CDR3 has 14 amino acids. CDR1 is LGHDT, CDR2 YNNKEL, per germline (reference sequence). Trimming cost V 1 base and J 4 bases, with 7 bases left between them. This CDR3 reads CASSQAPSTGELFF. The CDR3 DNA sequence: TGTGCCAGCAGCCAAGCACCTAGCACCGGGGAGCTGTTTTTT.

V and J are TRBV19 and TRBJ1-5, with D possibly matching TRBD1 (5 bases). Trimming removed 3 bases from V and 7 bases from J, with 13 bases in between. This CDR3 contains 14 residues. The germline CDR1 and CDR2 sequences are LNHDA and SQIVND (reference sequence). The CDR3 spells CASSMGEAGQPQHF. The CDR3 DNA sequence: TGTGCCAGTAGTATGGGGGAGGCGGGACAGCCCCAGCATTTT.

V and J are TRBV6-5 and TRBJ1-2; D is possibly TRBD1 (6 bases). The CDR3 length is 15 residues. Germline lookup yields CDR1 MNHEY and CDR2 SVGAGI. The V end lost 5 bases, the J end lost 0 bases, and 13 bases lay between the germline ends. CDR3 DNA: TGTGCCAGCAGTCTCAGACAGGCCACTAACTATGGCTACACCTTC. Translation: CASSLRQATNYGYTF.

CDR3 sequence: CASSTRDRNTGELFF. CDR3 DNA sequence: TGTGCCAGCAGTACCCGGGACAGGAACACCGGGGAGCTGTTTTTT. V is TRBV6-5 and J is TRBJ2-2; 7 bases agree with TRBD1. The length of the CDR3 is 15 residues. The V segment lost 5 bases and the J segment 1 base; nucleotides outside the gene matches: 4. Germline lookup yields CDR1 MNHEY and CDR2 SVGAGI.

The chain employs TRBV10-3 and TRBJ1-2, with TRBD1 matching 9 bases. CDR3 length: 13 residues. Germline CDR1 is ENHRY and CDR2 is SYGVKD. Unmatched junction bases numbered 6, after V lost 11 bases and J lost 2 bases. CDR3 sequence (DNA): TGTGCCTCGAGGACAGGGGAGAACTATGGCTACACCTTC. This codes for CASRTGENYGYTF.

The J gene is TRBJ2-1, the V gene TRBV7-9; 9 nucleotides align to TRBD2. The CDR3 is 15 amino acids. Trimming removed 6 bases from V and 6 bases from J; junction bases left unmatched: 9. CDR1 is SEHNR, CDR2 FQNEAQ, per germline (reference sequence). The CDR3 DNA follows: TGTGCCAGCAGTTCCGGGACTAGCTACCCCAATGAGCAGTTCTTC. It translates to CASSSGTSYPNEQFF.

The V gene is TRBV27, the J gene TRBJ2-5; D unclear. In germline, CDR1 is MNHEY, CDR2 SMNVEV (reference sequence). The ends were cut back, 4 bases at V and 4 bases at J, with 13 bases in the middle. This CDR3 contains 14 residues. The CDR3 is CASSYIATPETQYF. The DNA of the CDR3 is TGTGCCAGCAGTTATATCGCTACCCCAGAGACCCAGTACTTC.

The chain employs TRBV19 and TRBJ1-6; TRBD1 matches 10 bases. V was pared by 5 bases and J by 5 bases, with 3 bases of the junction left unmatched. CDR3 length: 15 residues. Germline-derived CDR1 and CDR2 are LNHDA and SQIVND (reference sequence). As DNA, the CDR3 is TGTGCCAGTAGTTCCGGGACAGGGGATAATTCACCCCTCCACTTT. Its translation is CASSSGTGDNSPLHF.

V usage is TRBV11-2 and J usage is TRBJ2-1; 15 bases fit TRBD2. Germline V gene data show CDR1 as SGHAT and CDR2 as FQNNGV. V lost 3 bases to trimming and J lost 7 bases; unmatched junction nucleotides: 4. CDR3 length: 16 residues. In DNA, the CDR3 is TGTGCCAGCAGCTTCGGACTAGCGGGGGGGATGAATGAGCAGTTCTTC. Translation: CASSFGLAGGMNEQFF. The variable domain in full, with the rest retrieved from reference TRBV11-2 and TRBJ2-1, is EAGVAQSPRYKIIEKRQSVAFWCNPISGHATLYWYQQILGQGPKLLIQFQNNGVVDDSQLPKDRFSAERLKGVDSTLKIQPAKLEDSAVYLCASSFGLAGGMNEQFFGPGTRLTVL.